The entry below describes one T cell receptor beta chain. As yet, its antigen is unknown. These data belong to a study of cytomegalovirus exposure and HLA in healthy donors. General study findings and limits: The authors assumed roughly uniform sequencing depth across donors for presence/absence analyses.

The CDR3 spans 14 residues. Trimming left V 1 base short and J 6 bases short, with 13 bases between. Germline V gene data show CDR1 as SGHDT and CDR2 as YYEEEE. Samples came from healthy bone marrow donors. The PCR was carried out with 60 Vbeta primers and 13 Jbeta primers. Method: immunoSEQ multiplex PCR; TCRdb's copy keeps in-frame clones and lacks some. The repertoire includes fewer than 90,000 clones, around 79% of them detected once, and about 15% sits in the top ten. J is TRBJ1-2 and V is TRBV5-6; weak D call: TRBD1 (6 bases). The source is a woman in her forties in good health and CMV-seropositive. Material: PBMCs. CDR3 nucleotides: TGTGCCAGCAGCTTGTGGGGGGGCTCGGATGGCTACACCTTC. This gives the protein CASSLWGGSDGYTF.